Listed below are T cell receptor beta chains from one sample, sequenced in a study of cytomegalovirus exposure and HLA in healthy donors. Repertoires were generated with immunoSEQ multiplex PCR, while TCRdb's copy carries only in-frame clones and drops some. The sample includes 30,000 to 40,000 clones. Sequenced material: PBMCs. Receptors were obtained from a man aged 35 to 55 in good health and CMV-seropositive. Each CDR3 is given with its conserved first and last residue. The D gene is left open where the match is weak.

J gene	V gene	D gene	CDR3 protein	CDR3 DNA
TRBJ2-1	TRBV4-1	TRBD2	CASSHSGWGDEQFF	TGCGCCAGCAGCCATAGCGGGTGGGGTGATGAGCAGTTCTTC
TRBJ1-2	TRBV6-5	.	CASSYSITAPENGYTF	TGTGCCAGCAGTTACTCGATCACAGCCCCTGAGAATGGCTACACCTTC
TRBJ1-4	TRBV18	.	CASSAGAGGMEKLFF	TGTGCCAGCTCAGCGGGAGCAGGCGGTATGGAAAAACTGTTTTTT
TRBJ1-2	TRBV9	TRBD1	CASSVQGGGYTF	TGTGCCAGCAGCGTGCAGGGGGGCGGCTACACCTTC
TRBJ2-2	TRBV29-1	.	CSVPQTANQGGELFF	TGCAGCGTGCCCCAGACCGCCAACCAGGGCGGGGAGCTGTTTTTT
TRBJ1-3	TRBV29-1	TRBD1	CSAQQGASGNTIYF	TGCAGCGCCCAACAGGGGGCCTCTGGAAACACCATATATTTT
TRBJ2-7	TRBV19	.	CASSRGAPYEQYF	TGTGCCAGCTCCCGGGGAGCCCCCTACGAGCAGTACTTC
TRBJ2-5	TRBV30	.	CAWSGPGQRREQYF	TGTGCCTGGAGTGGACCAGGACAGAGAAGGGAGCAGTACTTC
TRBJ1-1	TRBV11-2	TRBD1	CASSPRDRGQNTEAFF	TGTGCCAGCAGCCCCCGGGACAGGGGGCAGAACACTGAAGCTTTCTTT
TRBJ2-1	TRBV5-3	TRBD2	CARSLVGTSGDLSDEQFF	TGTGCCAGAAGCTTGGTGGGGACTAGCGGAGATCTCTCGGATGAGCAGTTCTTC
TRBJ1-5	TRBV10-2	TRBD1	CASSNPGTANPSSNQPQHF	TGCGCCAGCAGTAACCCCGGGACAGCTAACCCTTCTAGCAATCAGCCCCAGCATTTT
TRBJ1-5	TRBV6-5	.	CASSKGGQPQHF	TGTGCCAGCAGTAAGGGAGGCCAGCCCCAGCATTTT
TRBJ2-5	TRBV15	.	CATSRDIAGEETQYF	TGTGCCACCAGCAGAGATATCGCAGGTGAAGAGACCCAGTACTTC
TRBJ2-1	TRBV5-8	.	CASIRGGRLLYNEQFF	TGTGCCAGCATTAGGGGGGGCAGACTCCTCTACAATGAGCAGTTCTTC
TRBJ1-5	TRBV5-8	.	CASSPGPRGSGNQPQHF	TGTGCCAGCAGCCCCGGTCCTAGGGGCTCAGGCAATCAGCCCCAGCATTTT
TRBJ1-5	TRBV25-1	.	CASSETGGNQPQHF	TGTGCCAGCAGTGAAACAGGAGGCAATCAGCCCCAGCATTTT
TRBJ2-7	TRBV12-5	.	CASAGRDSSYEQYF	TGTGCTAGTGCCGGGCGGGATTCCTCCTACGAGCAGTACTTC
TRBJ2-1	TRBV6-4	.	CASSDLNEQFF	TGTGCCAGCAGTGATTTAAATGAGCAGTTCTTC
TRBJ2-2	TRBV25-1	TRBD1	CASSDRGRIGYGGELFF	TGTGCCAGCAGTGACAGGGGGCGAATTGGGTACGGCGGGGAGCTGTTTTTT
TRBJ2-5	TRBV30	.	CAWSEAMETQYF	TGTGCCTGGAGTGAAGCGATGGAGACCCAGTACTTC
TRBJ2-2	TRBV30	.	CASMRANTGELFF	TGTGCCTCGATGCGGGCCAACACCGGGGAGCTGTTTTTT
TRBJ2-5	TRBV4-3	TRBD2	CASSQGVAGGLETQYF	TGCGCCAGCAGCCAAGGGGTAGCGGGAGGGCTGGAGACCCAGTACTTC
TRBJ2-3	TRBV5-4	.	CASSFDRGGEQYF	TGTGCCAGCAGCTTCGATAGGGGCGGGGAGCAGTATTTT
TRBJ2-1	TRBV29-1	.	CSAKASVEQFF	TGCAGCGCCAAGGCTAGCGTTGAGCAGTTCTTC